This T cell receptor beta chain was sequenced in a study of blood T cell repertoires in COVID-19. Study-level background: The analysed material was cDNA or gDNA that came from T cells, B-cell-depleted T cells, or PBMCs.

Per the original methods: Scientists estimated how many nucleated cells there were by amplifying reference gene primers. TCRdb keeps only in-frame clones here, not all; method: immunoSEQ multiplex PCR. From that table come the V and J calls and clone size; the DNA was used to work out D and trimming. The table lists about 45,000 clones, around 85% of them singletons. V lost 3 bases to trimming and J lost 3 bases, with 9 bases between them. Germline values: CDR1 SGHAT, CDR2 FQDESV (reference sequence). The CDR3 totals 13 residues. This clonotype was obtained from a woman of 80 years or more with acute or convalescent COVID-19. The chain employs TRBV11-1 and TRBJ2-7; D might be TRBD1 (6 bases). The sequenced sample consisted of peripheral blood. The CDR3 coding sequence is TGTGCCAGCAGCTTTTTCAGGGGCTACGAGCAGTACTTC. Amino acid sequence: CASSFFRGYEQYF.